These 18 T cell receptor beta chains share one sample of origin, sequenced in a study of blood T cell repertoires in COVID-19. Repertoires were generated with immunoSEQ multiplex PCR, while TCRdb's copy carries only in-frame clones and drops some. The sample has 50,000 or so clones, roughly nine tenths seen once. The sample taken for sequencing was peripheral blood. The receptors were sampled from a human donor in a cohort sampled during active COVID-19.

The V gene is TRBV28, the J gene TRBJ2-7; TRBD1 matches 8 bases. The CDR3 runs to 14 residues. Per the germline V gene, CDR1 is MDHEN and CDR2 is SYDVKM. With V trimmed by 5 bases and J by 1 base, 4 bases remained unmatched. The CDR3 DNA reads TGTGCCAGCAGTACAGGGGGAATATCCTACGAGCAGTACGTC. Protein sequence: CASSTGGISYEQYV.

The chain is built from TRBV7-9 and TRBJ1-5; D perhaps matches TRBD1 (5 bases). The CDR3 consists of 13 residues. In germline, CDR1 is SEHNR, CDR2 FQNEAQ (reference sequence). The V end was cut by 2 bases, the J end by 10 bases, with 12 bases between. The CDR3 region is CASSLQVDTPQHF. CDR3 DNA sequence: TGTGCCAGCAGCTTACAGGTGGACACCCCCCAGCATTTT.

The genes are TRBV6-1 and TRBJ2-3; 11 bases align to TRBD2. V was clipped by 1 base and J by 6 bases; unmatched bases: 6. CDR3 length: 16 amino acids. Germline CDR1 MNHNS, CDR2 SASEGT. CDR3 region: CASSEGNSGGADTQYF. CDR3 DNA: TGTGCCAGCAGTGAAGGGAATAGCGGGGGGGCGGATACGCAGTATTTT.

This clone was seen just once. V gene TRBV7-6 combines with J gene TRBJ2-3; D is perhaps TRBD1 (6 bases). CDR1 and CDR2 from the germline V gene are SGHVS and FNYEAQ. The V and J ends lost 3 bases and 4 bases respectively, with 8 bases between them. The CDR3 covers 13 residues. This CDR3 reads CASSFQGPDTQYF. In DNA, the CDR3 is TGTGCCAGCAGCTTCCAGGGGCCAGATACGCAGTATTTT.

The rearrangement uses TRBV5-6 and TRBJ1-6; 7 nucleotides agree with TRBD1. With V trimmed by 2 bases and J by 7 bases, 6 bases remained unmatched. This CDR3 spans 15 amino acids. The V gene's germline CDR1 is SGHDT and CDR2 YYEEEE. The CDR3 is CASSFRQGANSPLHF. DNA for the CDR3: TGTGCCAGCAGCTTCCGACAGGGAGCCAATTCACCCCTCCACTTT.

This clone was counted once. The J gene is TRBJ1-2, the V gene TRBV3-1 (or the pseudogene TRBV3-2); 9 nucleotides agree with TRBD1. The CDR3 contains 13 residues. The trim removed 4 bases at V and 7 bases at J, leaving 4 bases unmatched. Germline V gene sequence: CDR1 LGHDT, CDR2 YNNKEL (reference sequence). This CDR3 reads CASSRRQGGGYTF. CDR3 sequence (DNA): TGTGCCAGCAGCCGGAGACAGGGGGGTGGCTACACCTTC.

The V gene is TRBV10-2, the J gene TRBJ1-5; D not certain. The V gene lost 6 bases and the J gene lost 5 bases, with 8 bases spanning the gap. Germline V CDR1 and CDR2: WSHSY, SAAADI. CDR3 size: 12 residues. The CDR3 bases are TGCGCCAGCAGCCAGGACTATCAGCCCCAGCATTTT. The encoded protein is CASSQDYQPQHF.

J is TRBJ2-1 and V is TRBV7-3, with 8 positions matching TRBD2. V dropped 5 bases and J dropped 12; count of bases not matched to a gene: 9. Germline CDR1 reads SGHTA; CDR2 reads FQGTGA. CDR3 length: 13 amino acids. The CDR3 sequence: CASSPPGLVSQFF. The CDR3 nucleotides read TGTGCCAGCAGCCCTCCGGGACTAGTTTCGCAGTTCTTC.

The chain recombines TRBV27 with TRBJ1-5; maybe TRBD1 (6 bases). Trimming removed 5 bases at V and 7 bases at J, with 18 bases between. This CDR3 comprises 15 residues. The germline V gene encodes CDR1 MNHEY and CDR2 SMNVEV (reference sequence). The CDR3 here is CASSPLQGKGQPQHF. Written as DNA, the CDR3 is TGTGCCAGCAGTCCCTTACAGGGAAAGGGCCAGCCCCAGCATTTT.

The gene calls are TRBV3-1 (or the pseudogene TRBV3-2) and TRBJ2-3; 8 bases are a match to TRBD2. Germline V gives CDR1 LGHDT, CDR2 YNNKEL (reference sequence). This CDR3 region has 17 residues. V lost 2 bases, J lost 2 bases, and 9 bases stayed unmatched. The CDR3 sequence is CASSQSGGGRLTDTQYF. CDR3 nucleotides: TGTGCCAGCAGCCAATCGGGAGGCGGGAGGCTCACAGATACGCAGTATTTT.

This chain links TRBV2 with TRBJ1-3, with 7 bases aligning to TRBD1. Losses at the gene ends were 8 bases for V and 0 bases for J; bases not matched to a gene: 7. CDR3 length: 15 amino acids. Germline-derived CDR1 and CDR2 are SNHLY and FYNNEI. CDR3 region: CASGEDRVSGNTIYF. The CDR3 coding sequence is TGTGCCAGCGGAGAAGACAGGGTCTCTGGAAACACCATATATTTT.

The chain recombines TRBV18 with TRBJ2-3; the D is unclear. Trimming pared 3 bases from V and 3 bases from J, leaving 10 bases between. This CDR3 region has 14 residues. Germline CDR1 and CDR2: KGHSH and LQKENI. CDR3 in DNA: TGTGCCAGCTCACCGACGACCGGGACAGATACGCAGTATTTT. Protein sequence: CASSPTTGTDTQYF. Based on the CDR3 plus reference TRBV18 and TRBJ2-3, the full variable domain is NAGVMQNPRHLVRRRGQEARLRCSPMKGHSHVYWYRQLPEEGLKFMVYLQKENIIDESGMPKERFSAEFPKEGPSILRIQQVVRGDSAAYFCASSPTTGTDTQYFGPGTRLTVL.

The CDR3 protein is CASSPLGRAGGFTDTQYF. The CDR3 DNA follows: TGCGCCAGCAGCCCCCTGGGTAGGGCGGGGGGCTTCACAGATACGCAGTATTTT. The chain links TRBV5-1 to TRBJ2-3; TRBD2 matches at 8 bases. J lost 2 bases, V lost 4 bases, and 15 bases had no gene match. CDR1 is SGHRS, CDR2 YFSETQ, per germline. CDR3 length equals 18 residues.

CDR3: CASSPLGQTSYEQYV. The CDR3 bases are TGTGCCAGCAGTCCCCTTGGACAGACTTCCTACGAGCAGTACGTC. The chain uses TRBV6-2 or TRBV6-3 and TRBJ2-7, with D perhaps matching TRBD1 (6 bases). V was trimmed by 5 bases and J by 1 base, leaving 15 bases between them. The CDR3 runs 15 residues. CDR1 and CDR2 from the germline V gene are MNHEY and SVGEGT.

In nucleotides, the CDR3 is TGCGCCAGCAGCCAAGAAGATCTAGCGGGGGGCAGGGGAGAGACCCAGTACTTC. Residues: CASSQEDLAGGRGETQYF. This chain joins TRBV4-1 and TRBJ2-5; 11 nucleotides align to TRBD2. Losses at the gene ends were 0 bases for V and 4 bases for J; bases not matched to a gene: 10. Germline lookup yields CDR1 MGHRA and CDR2 YSYEKL. The CDR3 spans 18 residues.

V is TRBV12-5 and J is TRBJ1-5, with 7 bases identical to TRBD1. Germline lookup yields CDR1 LGHNT and CDR2 FRNRAP. The CDR3 runs 14 residues. The J segment lost 7 bases and the V segment lost 5 bases, leaving 8 bases of the junction unmatched. CDR3 sequence reads: CASGRGREGQPQHF. CDR3 in DNA: TGTGCTAGTGGTAGGGGGCGGGAGGGGCAGCCCCAGCATTTT.

CDR3: CASSLPPGGAAYGYTF. CDR3 coding DNA: TGTGCCAGCAGTTTACCCCCGGGGGGGGCAGCCTATGGCTACACCTTC. The chain couples TRBV27 to TRBJ1-2, with D possibly TRBD1 on 6 matching bases. The CDR3 loop spans 16 amino acids. Germline-derived CDR1 and CDR2 are MNHEY and SMNVEV (reference sequence). V was cut by 2 bases and J by 4 bases, with 17 bases left in between.

The rearrangement uses TRBV19 and TRBJ2-3, with a tentative D call TRBD1 (6 bases). The CDR3 sequence is 13 residues long. Trimming cost V 7 bases and J 2 bases, with 10 bases left between them. CDR1 is LNHDA and CDR2 is SQIVND in the germline V gene (reference sequence). The CDR3 DNA sequence: TGTGCCAGTACGAGGGGGAACACAGATACGCAGTATTTT. It translates to CASTRGNTDTQYF.